This entry features one TCR beta chain sequence. Its antigen is not known. For TCR beta, cDNA was produced by 5'RACE template switching with UMIs. TCRdb reprocessed the 5' RACE reads and reports one entry per CDR3 protein, with no DNA. The sample holds about half a million distinct CDR3 sequences. This CDR3 spans 15 amino acids. Germline CDR1 reads SGHRS; CDR2 reads YFSETQ. The data stem from a study of T cells expressing NK-cell markers. Findings and caveats of the study: For several donors, these clonotypes were likewise the leading ones in the CD3+CD56-NKG2C+ fraction.

The sample was blood T cells: a sorted CD56 or NKG2C T cell subset, CD4+ or CD8+ T cells, or bulk PBMC T cells (not recorded which). This TCR was sampled from a woman in her forties or fifties in good health. J is TRBJ2-2 and V is TRBV5-1; the TCRdb D gene call, TRBD1, has no DNA to confirm it. The CDR3 reads CASSPTGADTGELFF.